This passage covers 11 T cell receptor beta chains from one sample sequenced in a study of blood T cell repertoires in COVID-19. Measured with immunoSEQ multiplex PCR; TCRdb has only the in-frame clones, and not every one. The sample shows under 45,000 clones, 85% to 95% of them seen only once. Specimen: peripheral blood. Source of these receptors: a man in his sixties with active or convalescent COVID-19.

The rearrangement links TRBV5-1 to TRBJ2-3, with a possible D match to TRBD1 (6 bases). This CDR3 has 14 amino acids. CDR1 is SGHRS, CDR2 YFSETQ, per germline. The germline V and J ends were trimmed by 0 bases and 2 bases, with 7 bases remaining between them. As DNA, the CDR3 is TGCGCCAGCAGCTTGGACAGGGCCACAGATACGCAGTATTTT. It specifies CASSLDRATDTQYF.

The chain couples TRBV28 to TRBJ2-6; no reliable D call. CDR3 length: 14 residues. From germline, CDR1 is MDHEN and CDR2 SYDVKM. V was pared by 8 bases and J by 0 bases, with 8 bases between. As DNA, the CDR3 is TGTGCCAGCTACAGCCTCTCTGGGGCCAACGTCCTGACTTTC. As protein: CASYSLSGANVLTF.

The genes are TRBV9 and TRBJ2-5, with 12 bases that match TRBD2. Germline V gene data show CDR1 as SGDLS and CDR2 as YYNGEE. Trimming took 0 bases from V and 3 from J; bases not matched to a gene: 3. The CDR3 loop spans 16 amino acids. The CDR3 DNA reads TGTGCCAGCAGCGTAGCTCCTAGCGGGGGGGAAGAGACCCAGTACTTC. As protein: CASSVAPSGGEETQYF.

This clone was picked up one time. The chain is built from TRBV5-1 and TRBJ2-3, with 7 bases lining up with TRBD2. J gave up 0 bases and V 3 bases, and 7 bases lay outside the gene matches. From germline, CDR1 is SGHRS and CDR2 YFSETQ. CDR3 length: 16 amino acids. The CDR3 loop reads CASSYGGSGSTDTQYF. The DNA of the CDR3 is TGCGCCAGCAGCTATGGCGGGAGCGGAAGCACAGATACGCAGTATTTT.

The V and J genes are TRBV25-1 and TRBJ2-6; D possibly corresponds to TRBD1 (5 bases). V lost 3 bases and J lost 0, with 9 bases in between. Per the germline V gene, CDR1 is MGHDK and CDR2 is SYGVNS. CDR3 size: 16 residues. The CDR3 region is CASSDSGFSGANVLTF. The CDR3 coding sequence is TGTGCCAGCAGTGATTCAGGGTTCTCTGGGGCCAACGTCCTGACTTTC.

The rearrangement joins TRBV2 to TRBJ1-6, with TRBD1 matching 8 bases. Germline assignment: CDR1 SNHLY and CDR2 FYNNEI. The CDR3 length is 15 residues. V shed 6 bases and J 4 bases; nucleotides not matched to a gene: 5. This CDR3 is CASSSRTGYNSPLHF. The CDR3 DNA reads TGTGCCAGCAGCTCACGGACAGGGTATAATTCACCCCTCCACTTT.

The CDR3 DNA is TGTGCCAGCCGAGTACTCGTCGATTACTACGAGCAGTACTTC. Translation gives CASRVLVDYYEQYF. The chain recombines TRBV21-1 with TRBJ2-7; the listed D gene, TRBD2, was not tested against the DNA. TRBV21-1 is a documented pseudogene. The CDR3 is 14 amino acids.

This chain's CDR3 is CASSLTRAYEQYF. CDR3 DNA: TGTGCCAGCAGTTTGACTAGAGCCTACGAGCAGTACTTC. This chain connects TRBV6-2 or TRBV6-3 to TRBJ2-7; TRBD2 is a possible D gene (6 bases). The length of the CDR3 is 13 residues. Germline values: CDR1 MNHEY, CDR2 SVGEGT. V lost 4 bases to trimming and J lost 2 bases, with 9 bases between them.

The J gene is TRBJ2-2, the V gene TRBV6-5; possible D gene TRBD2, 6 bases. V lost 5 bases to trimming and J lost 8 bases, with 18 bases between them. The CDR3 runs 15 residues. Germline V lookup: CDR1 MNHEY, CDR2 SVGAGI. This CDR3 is CASSLHGSRSGELFF. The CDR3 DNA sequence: TGTGCCAGCAGTCTCCACGGGAGTCGCTCAGGGGAGCTGTTTTTT.

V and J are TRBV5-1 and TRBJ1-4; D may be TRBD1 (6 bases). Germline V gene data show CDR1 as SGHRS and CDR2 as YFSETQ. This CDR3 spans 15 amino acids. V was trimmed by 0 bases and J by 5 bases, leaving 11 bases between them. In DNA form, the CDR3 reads TGCGCCAGCAGCTTGGATCGGCAGGGGAATGAAAAACTGTTTTTT. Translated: CASSLDRQGNEKLFF. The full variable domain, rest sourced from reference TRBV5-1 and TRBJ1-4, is KAGVTQTPRYLIKTRGQQVTLSCSPISGHRSVSWYQQTPGQGLQFLFEYFSETQRNKGNFPGRFSGRQFSNSRSEMNVSTLELGDSALYLCASSLDRQGNEKLFFGSGTQLSVL.

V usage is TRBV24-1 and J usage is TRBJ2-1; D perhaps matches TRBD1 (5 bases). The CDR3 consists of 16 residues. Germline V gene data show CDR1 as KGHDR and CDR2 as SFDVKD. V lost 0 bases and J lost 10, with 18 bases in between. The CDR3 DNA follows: TGTGCCACCAGTGATTTGCGCTCCACAGGCCCAGGGGAGCAGTTCTTC. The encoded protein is CATSDLRSTGPGEQFF.